Listed below are T cell receptor beta chains from one sample, sequenced in a study of blood T cells in healthy people across ages. One entry per CDR3 protein, called by TCRdb with MiXCR from the 5' RACE reads. The sample yields 650,000 to 1,000,000 distinct CDR3 sequences, around half seen once. Sequencing input: blood. Source of these receptors: a man aged 80 or over in good health. Both conserved end residues are part of each CDR3. The D gene is left open where the match is weak. Rows give clone size only sometimes, using once, few, many, or a class for an expanded clone.

CDR3 DNA,CDR3 protein,clone size,V gene,D gene,J gene
TGTGCCAGCAGTTTTCGGACAGGGCCAGATACGCAGTATTTT,CASSFRTGPDTQYF,.,TRBV28,TRBD1,TRBJ2-3
TGTGCCAGCAGCAACGGACGGACTCAAGAGACCCAGTACTTC,CASSNGRTQETQYF,few,TRBV7-9,.,TRBJ2-5
TGTGCCAGCAGCTTAGAAGGGACAGACCGCCAAGAGACCCAGTACTTC,CASSLEGTDRQETQYF,few,TRBV11-3,TRBD1,TRBJ2-5
TGTGCCAGCAGCCAATCCCCGGGAACTTACAATGAGCAGTTCTTC,CASSQSPGTYNEQFF,.,TRBV9,.,TRBJ2-1
TGCAGTGCTATCCCAGGGGGGGTGGAAGAGACCCAGTACTTC,CSAIPGGVEETQYF,.,TRBV20-1,.,TRBJ2-5
TGTGCCAGCAGTGAAGTGGTAGGCATCGGTTACGAGCAGTACTTC,CASSEVVGIGYEQYF,.,TRBV6-1,.,TRBJ2-7
TGTGCCAGCAGCCAAAAAGCGGGAGTGTTTGCAGAGACCCAGTACTTC,CASSQKAGVFAETQYF,few,TRBV14,TRBD2,TRBJ2-5
TGTGCCAGCGGTGACGGGTCGGTTAATGAAAAACTGTTTTTT,CASGDGSVNEKLFF,.,TRBV6-5,.,TRBJ1-4
TGCGCCAGCAGCCGGACAGGGGGCACTGGGGTCAACGTCCTGACTTTC,CASSRTGGTGVNVLTF,.,TRBV5-1,TRBD1,TRBJ2-6
TGTGCCAGCAGCTTAAATACTGGGGGCGGAAGCACAGATACGCAGTATTTT,CASSLNTGGGSTDTQYF,.,TRBV7-2,.,TRBJ2-3
TGTGCCGGCAGTGAAGATCCGGACAGTTACAATGAGCAGTTCTTC,CAGSEDPDSYNEQFF,.,TRBV2,.,TRBJ2-1
TGCAGTGCTAGACCGGCTTTACGGGGTCAGCCCCAGCATTTT,CSARPALRGQPQHF,.,TRBV20-1,.,TRBJ1-5
TGTGCCAGCAGTTTTAACGGGTCACCCCTCCACTTT,CASSFNGSPLHF,.,TRBV27,.,TRBJ1-6
TGTGCCAGCAGCCCCCGGGACAAGTACGAGCAGTACTTC,CASSPRDKYEQYF,.,TRBV7-9,.,TRBJ2-7
TGTGCCAGCAGCGTAGAGGGCCGTCGTGGAGACGAGCAGTACTTC,CASSVEGRRGDEQYF,.,TRBV9,.,TRBJ2-7
TGCAGTGCTACCTCCGGGAATCCGGTCTATGAGCAGTTCTTC,CSATSGNPVYEQFF,.,TRBV20-1,.,TRBJ2-1
TGTGCCAGCAGTGAAGCCGGGGACACTAATCAGCCCCAGCATTTT,CASSEAGDTNQPQHF,.,TRBV6-1,.,TRBJ1-5
TGCGCCAGCAGCTCAGGACAGGGAAACGAAAAACTGTTTTTT,CASSSGQGNEKLFF,many,TRBV18,TRBD1,TRBJ1-4
TGTGCCAGCAGCTCTCGGGGACTAGCGGGCTCCAACGAGCAGTACTTC,CASSSRGLAGSNEQYF,.,TRBV7-2,TRBD2,TRBJ2-7
TGTGCCAGCACAGGGACCAACACTGAAGCTTTCTTT,CASTGTNTEAFF,.,TRBV9,.,TRBJ1-1
TGTGCCAGCAGACCAGCGGGGGGCGGGGATACGCAGTATTTT,CASRPAGGGDTQYF,.,TRBV7-2,TRBD2,TRBJ2-3
TGCGCCAGCAGCCAAGATGCAGCCGGGGCCACTGAAGCTTTCTTT,CASSQDAAGATEAFF,.,TRBV4-3,.,TRBJ1-1
TGCAGTGCTAGCCAGGGTTATTGGTCCTACAATGAGCAGTTCTTC,CSASQGYWSYNEQFF,.,TRBV20-1,.,TRBJ2-1
TGTGCCAGCAGTTTACCCCTCCGCGTACGTGAGCAGTTCTTC,CASSLPLRVREQFF,.,TRBV12-3/TRBV12-4,.,TRBJ2-1
TGCAGCGTTGAAGTAGCGCCCTACGAGCAGTACTTC,CSVEVAPYEQYF,.,TRBV29-1,.,TRBJ2-7
TGTGCCAGCAGCTTAAGATCGAGCGGGGGCCAGACCCAGTACTTC,CASSLRSSGGQTQYF,.,TRBV11-2,TRBD2,TRBJ2-5
TGCGCCAGCAGCTGGTCTAGCGGGAGTACCTACAATGAGCAGTTCTTC,CASSWSSGSTYNEQFF,.,TRBV5-1,TRBD2,TRBJ2-1
TGTGCCAGCAGTTACGCGGACAGGGGGGACACTGAAGCTTTCTTT,CASSYADRGDTEAFF,.,TRBV6-1,TRBD1,TRBJ1-1
TGTGCCAGCAGTTACCCCATTTTGGCCCAAATGGTAACGGGAGACCCTGTCTACAATGAGCAGTTCTTC,CASSYPILAQMVTGDPVYNEQFF,.,TRBV28,.,TRBJ2-1
TGCAGCGTTAAGAGGGTGTCCTACAATGAGCAGTTCTTC,CSVKRVSYNEQFF,few,TRBV29-1,.,TRBJ2-1
TGCAGCGAACAGGGTTGTCTGCCAGCCAAAAACATTCAGTACTTC,CSEQGCLPAKNIQYF,.,TRBV29-1,.,TRBJ2-4
TGTGCCAGCAGCCAAGTTTCCGCGCATCCGAATATGGATACGCAGTATTTT,CASSQVSAHPNMDTQYF,few,TRBV3-1,.,TRBJ2-3
TGTGCCAGCACTACTGATTTCATCTCTAACTATGGCTACACCTTC,CASTTDFISNYGYTF,.,TRBV6-2/TRBV6-3,.,TRBJ1-2
TGCGCCAGCAGCTTGAACAGGGGGCAAATTCAAGAGACCCAGTACTTC,CASSLNRGQIQETQYF,.,TRBV5-1,TRBD1,TRBJ2-5
TGCGCCAGCAGCCTGACCAGCCCCTACGAGCAGTACTTC,CASSLTSPYEQYF,.,TRBV5-1,.,TRBJ2-7
TGTGCCAGCAGTTCTAGCGCTATGGGGCGGAATGAGCAGTTCTTC,CASSSSAMGRNEQFF,.,TRBV27,.,TRBJ2-1
TGTGCCAGCAGTGTTTCCGCTTACTATGGCTACACCTTC,CASSVSAYYGYTF,.,TRBV2,.,TRBJ1-2
TGTGCCAGCAGCCAAGATCAGGCCACTCCCTACGAGCAGTACTTC,CASSQDQATPYEQYF,.,TRBV3-1,.,TRBJ2-7
TGTGCCAGCAGACCTACAGGGGGCAAGGTCTACGAGCAGTACTTC,CASRPTGGKVYEQYF,.,TRBV28,TRBD1,TRBJ2-7
TGCAGCGTAGAGGACAACCCGGTTGAAGCTTTCTTT,CSVEDNPVEAFF,.,TRBV29-1,.,TRBJ1-1
TGTGCCAGCAGGTCAACAGGGGGCGAAAACGGGCTGTACTTC,CASRSTGGENGLYF,few,TRBV6-2/TRBV6-3,TRBD1,TRBJ2-5
TGCGCCAGCAGCCTACCTAAGGCAGACACCGGGGAGCTGTTTTTT,CASSLPKADTGELFF,.,TRBV5-1,.,TRBJ2-2
TGTGCCAGCAGTGAACTGGGGCGGGACACTGAAGCTTTCTTT,CASSELGRDTEAFF,few,TRBV6-1,.,TRBJ1-1
TGCGCCAGCAGCCTACGGGTAGCCGGGGAGCTGTTTTTT,CASSLRVAGELFF,once,TRBV5-1,.,TRBJ2-2
TGTGCCAGCAGCTCCACTACAACTACCACGGATACGCAGTATTTT,CASSSTTTTTDTQYF,.,TRBV11-2,.,TRBJ2-3
TGTGCCAGCAGTTTGAATAAGGGGGCTCTGACAGATACGCAGTATTTT,CASSLNKGALTDTQYF,.,TRBV6-2/TRBV6-3,TRBD1,TRBJ2-3
TGCAGCGTTTTGACAGGGTCTGTTAATGGCTACACCTTC,CSVLTGSVNGYTF,.,TRBV29-1,TRBD1,TRBJ1-2
TGTGCCAGCAGCGCGGGACAGGGGTTTTTCGCCGGGGAGCTGTTTTTT,CASSAGQGFFAGELFF,.,TRBV5-5,TRBD1,TRBJ2-2
TGTGCCAGCAGCCAAGAGGCCTTTTTGGGAAACTATGGCTACACCTTC,CASSQEAFLGNYGYTF,.,TRBV3-1,.,TRBJ1-2
TGTGCCAGCAAAACGGGAGGGGTAGGGTACGAGCAGTACTTC,CASKTGGVGYEQYF,few,TRBV28,TRBD2,TRBJ2-7
TGCGCCAGCAGTACGGACAGGTCTATGAACAATGAGCAGTTCTTC,CASSTDRSMNNEQFF,.,TRBV10-1,TRBD1,TRBJ2-1
TGTGCCAGCACCGGAGGTTCCTACGAGCAGTACTTC,CASTGGSYEQYF,.,TRBV7-2,.,TRBJ2-7
TGTGCCAGCAGTTTATTCCCGACAGGGGCAATGGATGAGCAGTTCTTC,CASSLFPTGAMDEQFF,.,TRBV28,TRBD1,TRBJ2-1
TGCAGTGCCATTAAAGGTGGCTACACCTTC,CSAIKGGYTF,few,TRBV20-1,.,TRBJ1-2
TGTGCCAGCAGCTTAGTAGGTCCTTATCAGCCCCAGCATTTT,CASSLVGPYQPQHF,.,TRBV7-2,.,TRBJ1-5
TGTGCCAGCAGTGACAGGGTGGGTCAGCCCCAGCATTTT,CASSDRVGQPQHF,.,TRBV25-1,.,TRBJ1-5
TGTGCCACCAGTGATCCCGGACTAGCGGTTAACAATGAGCAGTACTTC,CATSDPGLAVNNEQYF,.,TRBV24-1,TRBD2,TRBJ2-5
TGCGCCAGCAGCTTGACGGGGACACAAGAGACCCAGTACTTC,CASSLTGTQETQYF,many,TRBV5-1,.,TRBJ2-5
TGTGCCAGCAGCCGTCGGACTAGCGGGAGCACAGATACGCAGTATTTT,CASSRRTSGSTDTQYF,few,TRBV3-1,TRBD2,TRBJ2-3
TGTGCCAGCAGTGAAGTTACACTCGATAATTCACCCCTCCACTTT,CASSEVTLDNSPLHF,.,TRBV6-1,.,TRBJ1-6